These 29 T cell receptor beta chains were sequenced from one sample in a study of CD8 T cells in ankylosing spondylitis. TCRdb passed the 5' RACE reads through MiXCR, listing each CDR3 protein once. There are roughly 400,000 distinct CDR3 sequences in the sample; about a fifth occur only once, and approximately 15% lies in the top ten. The study, taken as a whole, reports: Ankylosing spondylitis blood appeared to carry a characteristic TCR beta motif of roughly eight highly homologous variants.

These receptors have no identified antigens. The sequenced material came from blood, either unsorted or a sorted T cell fraction (not recorded which). The receptors were sampled from a male donor with ankylosing spondylitis.

The V gene is TRBV5-1, the J gene TRBJ2-7, with D possibly matching TRBD1 (6 bases). This CDR3 comprises 16 residues. Germline values: CDR1 SGHRS, CDR2 YFSETQ. The germline V and J ends were trimmed by 0 bases and 1 base, with 14 bases remaining between them. Written as DNA, the CDR3 is TGCGCCAGCAGCTTGGCCCCAGGGGAAAATTCCTACGAGCAGTACTTC. This encodes CASSLAPGENSYEQYF.

This clonotype has more than one count but fewer than ten. The chain is built from TRBV5-1 and TRBJ2-1; weak D call: TRBD2 (6 bases). Germline loops: CDR1 SGHRS, CDR2 YFSETQ. CDR3 size: 15 residues. V was pared by 4 bases and J by 0 bases, with 11 bases between. The DNA of the CDR3 is TGCGCCAGCAGCCCAGGACTAACCTCCTACAATGAGCAGTTCTTC. Its protein product is CASSPGLTSYNEQFF.

CDR3 in amino acids: CAISESGARNEKLFF. For the CDR3, the DNA is TGTGCCATCAGTGAGTCGGGCGCACGGAATGAAAAACTGTTTTTT. The V gene is TRBV10-3, the J gene TRBJ1-4; the D is unclear. The CDR3 consists of 15 residues. V lost 0 bases to trimming and J lost 5 bases, with 10 bases between them. The germline V gene encodes CDR1 ENHRY and CDR2 SYGVKD.

Only a few counts were recorded for this clonotype. The chain employs TRBV15 and TRBJ1-2, with 11 nucleotides matching TRBD1. Looked up from germline, CDR1 is LNHNV and CDR2 is YYDKDF (reference sequence). This CDR3 has 15 amino acids. V gave up 7 bases and J gave up 8 bases; unmatched junction bases: 12. The CDR3 protein is CATTPGDRGIDGYTF. DNA for the CDR3: TGTGCCACCACACCGGGGGACAGGGGGATAGACGGCTACACCTTC. Variable domain in full (rest from reference TRBV15 and TRBJ1-2): DAMVIQNPRYQVTQFGKPVTLSCSQTLNHNVMYWYQQKSSQAPKLLFHYYDKDFNNEADTPDNFQSRRPNTSFCFLDIRSPGLGDTAMYLCATTPGDRGIDGYTFGSGTRLTVV.

This clonotype was seen a few times. The V and J genes are TRBV5-1 and TRBJ2-5, with TRBD2 identical over 11 bases. Germline-derived CDR1 and CDR2 are SGHRS and YFSETQ. V lost 3 bases and J lost 7; bases outside the gene matches: 5. There are 14 residues in the CDR3. The CDR3 bases are TGCGCCAGCAGCTCAACTAGCGGGAGAGGGACCCAGTACTTC. Protein: CASSSTSGRGTQYF.

The chain employs TRBV4-2 and TRBJ2-1; maybe TRBD2 (7 bases). CDR1 LGHNA and CDR2 YNFKEQ come from the germline V gene. This CDR3 is built from 18 residues. Trimming removed 0 bases at V and 9 bases at J, with 24 bases between. For the CDR3, the DNA is TGTGCCAGCAGCCAAGATCTGCTTCCGGGGGGAAGGGGGATTGAGCAGTTCTTC. It is translated as CASSQDLLPGGRGIEQFF.

The rearrangement joins TRBV4-2 to TRBJ2-3; TRBD2 matches at 11 bases. The CDR3 extends over 16 amino acids. V shed 1 base and J 4 bases; nucleotides not matched to a gene: 4. In germline, CDR1 is LGHNA, CDR2 YNFKEQ. This chain's CDR3 is CASSQGRLAGPDTQYF. The CDR3 region has the DNA TGTGCCAGCAGCCAAGGGAGACTAGCGGGACCAGATACGCAGTATTTT.

V usage is TRBV13 and J usage is TRBJ1-6; D might be TRBD1 (6 bases). This CDR3 is built from 15 residues. V was pared by 11 bases and J by 7 bases, with 21 bases between. CDR1 and CDR2 (germline): PRHDT, FYEKMQ (reference sequence). CDR3 loop: CASRRGPVLNSPLHF. DNA of the CDR3: TGTGCCTCCAGGCGGGGGCCGGTATTGAATTCACCCCTCCACTTT.

This clonotype was detected only a few times. J is TRBJ2-1 and V is TRBV15; perhaps TRBD2 as D (6 bases). In germline, CDR1 is LNHNV, CDR2 YYDKDF (reference sequence). Trimming took 5 bases from V and 4 from J, leaving 12 bases between them. This CDR3 contains 14 residues. The CDR3 bases are TGTGCCACCAGCCGACTAGGCGGTTACAATGAGCAGTTCTTC. It yields the protein CATSRLGGYNEQFF.

The chain has TRBV20-1 and TRBJ1-2; D not resolved. The CDR3 sequence is 12 residues long. V dropped 2 bases and J dropped 4 bases, with 8 bases sitting between them. The germline V gene encodes CDR1 DFQATT and CDR2 SNEGSKA (reference sequence). CDR3 DNA sequence: TGCAGTGCTAGAAGGGTCATCTATGGCTACACCTTC. Translated: CSARRVIYGYTF.

This clonotype turned up a few times. The rearrangement joins TRBV30 to TRBJ1-1; no firm D call. Germline assignment: CDR1 GTSNPN and CDR2 SVGIG (reference sequence). V lost 1 base and J 8 bases, leaving 5 bases between the germline ends. The CDR3 is made up of 10 amino acids. The CDR3 sequence: CAWSGSEAFF. The CDR3 DNA is TGTGCCTGGAGTGGCAGCGAAGCTTTCTTT.

This chain uses TRBV7-2 with TRBJ2-2, with a weak D call TRBD1 (6 bases). Trimming took 5 bases from V and 1 from J, leaving 14 bases between them. From germline, CDR1 is SGHTA and CDR2 FQGNSA. The CDR3 covers 16 residues. The CDR3 DNA sequence: TGTGCCAGCAGCCATCGACAGGTTGAGAACACCGGGGAGCTGTTTTTT. This translates into CASSHRQVENTGELFF.

This clonotype has more than one count but fewer than ten. The V call is TRBV5-1, the J call TRBJ2-2; TRBD2 matches 11 bases. Germline V gives CDR1 SGHRS, CDR2 YFSETQ. The CDR3 has 17 amino acids. The ends lost 0 bases at V and 5 bases at J; junction bases unmatched: 6. The CDR3 coding sequence is TGCGCCAGCAGCTTGGGACTAGCGGGACCGGGGACCGGGGAGCTGTTTTTT. Amino acid sequence: CASSLGLAGPGTGELFF. Combining the CDR3 with reference TRBV5-1 and TRBJ2-2 gives the whole variable domain KAGVTQTPRYLIKTRGQQVTLSCSPISGHRSVSWYQQTPGQGLQFLFEYFSETQRNKGNFPGRFSGRQFSNSRSEMNVSTLELGDSALYLCASSLGLAGPGTGELFFGEGSRLTVL.

The sample holds a few counts of this clonotype. This sequence joins TRBV29-1 and TRBJ2-5, with 7 positions matching TRBD2. Looked up from germline, CDR1 is SQVTM and CDR2 is ANQGSEA. The length of the CDR3 is 15 residues. V was clipped by 1 base and J by 5 bases; unmatched bases: 10. Here the CDR3 DNA reads TGCAGCGTTGAAGGTCGGGGGAGGGCGGTGGAGACCCAGTACTTC. It encodes CSVEGRGRAVETQYF.

The genes are TRBV5-5 and TRBJ2-5; TRBD2 matches 13 bases. Germline V gene sequence: CDR1 SGHKS, CDR2 YYEKEE (reference sequence). V lost 0 bases, J lost 5 bases, and 10 bases stayed unmatched. CDR3 length: 18 amino acids. The chain's CDR3 is CASSLADGLAGVRETQYF. The CDR3 DNA is TGTGCCAGCAGCTTGGCGGATGGACTAGCGGGAGTCCGGGAGACCCAGTACTTC.

This clonotype appeared a few times. The chain uses TRBV11-2 and TRBJ2-7, with 8 bases aligning to TRBD1. Unmatched junction bases numbered 5, after V lost 1 base and J lost 0 bases. Germline CDR1 is SGHAT and CDR2 is FQNNGV. The CDR3 totals 16 residues. The CDR3 loop is CASSLVWDRSSYEQYF. CDR3 DNA: TGTGCCAGCAGCTTAGTCTGGGACAGGAGCTCCTACGAGCAGTACTTC.

This clonotype has just one count. The V gene is TRBV9, the J gene TRBJ2-3; D is ambiguous. Germline assignment: CDR1 SGDLS and CDR2 YYNGEE. The CDR3 covers 12 residues. V was trimmed by 4 bases and J by 5 bases, leaving 8 bases between them. The DNA of the CDR3 is TGTGCCAGCAGCCAAGTGTTAGATACGCAGTATTTT. This codes for CASSQVLDTQYF.

The CDR3 here is CASSLVPNTIYF. CDR3 nucleotides: TGTGCCAGCAGCTTGGTCCCAAACACCATATATTTT. The chain combines TRBV7-9 with TRBJ1-3; D ambiguous. Germline V gene lookup returns CDR1 SEHNR and CDR2 FQNEAQ (reference sequence). The length of the CDR3 is 12 residues. V shed 3 bases and J shed 6 bases, with 6 bases lying between them.

This chain uses TRBV4-3 with TRBJ1-2, with a possible D match to TRBD1 (5 bases). The length of the CDR3 is 15 residues. V was trimmed by 4 bases and J by 3 bases, leaving 15 bases between them. Germline V gene sequence: CDR1 LGHNA, CDR2 YSLEER. In DNA form, the CDR3 reads TGCGCCAGCAGCCCGGGGACTGCACCTCACTATGGCTACACCTTC. Encoded protein: CASSPGTAPHYGYTF.

V gene TRBV7-9 combines with J gene TRBJ2-3; tentative D call: TRBD1 (5 bases). CDR3 length: 15 residues. Germline CDR1 is SEHNR and CDR2 is FQNEAQ (reference sequence). Deletions cut 1 base from V and 5 bases from J, with 13 bases between. CDR3 in amino acids: CASSLGFGTGDTQYF. DNA for the CDR3: TGTGCCAGCAGCTTAGGGTTCGGTACAGGAGATACGCAGTATTTT.

J is TRBJ2-5 and V is TRBV29-1; D gene ambiguous. The CDR3 is 12 residues long. The V gene lost 6 bases and the J gene lost 5 bases, with 13 bases spanning the gap. Per germline, CDR1 SQVTM and CDR2 ANQGSEA. CDR3 sequence: CSVTGPWETQYF. In nucleotides, the CDR3 is TGCAGCGTAACCGGGCCGTGGGAGACCCAGTACTTC.

The genes are TRBV20-1 and TRBJ2-7, with D unclear. V lost 0 bases and J 2 bases, leaving 8 bases between the germline ends. Per germline, CDR1 DFQATT and CDR2 SNEGSKA (reference sequence). The CDR3 spans 13 residues. CDR3 DNA: TGCAGTGCTAGAGATCCCCCTACCTACGAGCAGTACTTC. It encodes CSARDPPTYEQYF.

This clonotype has just a few counts. The chain recombines TRBV5-1 with TRBJ2-3, with 8 bases fitting TRBD1. J was trimmed by 0 bases and V by 4 bases; bases with no gene match: 7. Germline V gene lookup returns CDR1 SGHRS and CDR2 YFSETQ. The CDR3 length is 16 residues. CDR3 bases: TGCGCCAGCAGCCTGGAAGGGGACAGGAGCACAGATACGCAGTATTTT. Its translation is CASSLEGDRSTDTQYF.

This clonotype has a handful of counts. The chain couples TRBV24-1 to TRBJ2-2; maybe TRBD2 (6 bases). The CDR3 is 17 amino acids. The germline gives CDR1 KGHDR, CDR2 SFDVKD. Trimming shortened V by 0 bases and J by 0 bases, and 10 bases separated the two germline ends. The CDR3 protein is CATSDLGGTANTGELFF. The CDR3 DNA is TGTGCCACCAGTGATTTGGGCGGGACTGCGAACACCGGGGAGCTGTTTTTT.

The CDR3 region is CATSRDQQASGNTIYF. CDR3 nucleotide sequence: TGTGCCACCAGCAGAGATCAACAAGCATCTGGAAACACCATATATTTT. The chain employs TRBV15 and TRBJ1-3; D remains unclear. This CDR3 comprises 16 residues. Germline CDR1 is LNHNV and CDR2 is YYDKDF (reference sequence). V was clipped by 0 bases and J by 1 base, with 10 bases between them. Full variable domain (remainder filled in from reference TRBV15 and TRBJ1-3): DAMVIQNPRYQVTQFGKPVTLSCSQTLNHNVMYWYQQKSSQAPKLLFHYYDKDFNNEADTPDNFQSRRPNTSFCFLDIRSPGLGDTAMYLCATSRDQQASGNTIYFGEGSWLTVV.

The chain carries TRBV5-1 and TRBJ1-5, with 10 bases fitting TRBD1. The germline V gene has CDR1 SGHRS and CDR2 YFSETQ. The V segment lost 3 bases and the J segment 3 bases; nucleotides outside the gene matches: 6. This CDR3 contains 16 residues. The CDR3 DNA sequence: TGCGCCAGCAGCTCCGGGACAGGGGACCCCAATCAGCCCCAGCATTTT. Encoded protein: CASSSGTGDPNQPQHF.

This clonotype was observed a handful of times. The V gene is TRBV12-3 or TRBV12-4, the J gene TRBJ2-7, with D unclear. V lost 6 bases, J lost 3 bases, and 6 bases lay in between. The CDR3 is 11 amino acids. The CDR3 DNA sequence: TGTGCCAGCAGCGCCGGCTACGAGCAGTACTTC. This gives the protein CASSAGYEQYF.

The table lists this clonotype with a few counts. V and J are TRBV20-1 and TRBJ2-6; D tentatively reads TRBD1 or TRBD2 (5 bases each). Germline V gives CDR1 DFQATT, CDR2 SNEGSKA (reference sequence). CDR3 length equals 14 residues. CDR3 loop: CRGTESSGANVLTF. Here the CDR3 DNA reads TGCAGGGGGACGGAAAGCTCTGGGGCCAACGTCCTGACTTTC.

Turning to this clonotype: A much more abundant neighbour one base away suggests this may be a read error. The chain employs TRBV5-1 and TRBJ2-2; TRBD2 matches at 7 bases. This CDR3 contains 14 residues. The germline V gene has CDR1 SGHRS and CDR2 YFSETQ. Here the CDR3 DNA reads TGCGCCAGCAGCTTCAATCTAGGGAGCGGGAAGCTGTTTTTT. Translation gives CASSFNLGSGKLFF. The variable domain in full, completed from reference TRBV5-1 and TRBJ2-2, reads KAGVTQTPRYLIKTRGQQVTLSCSPISGHRSVSWYQQTPGQGLQFLFEYFSETQRNKGNFPGRFSGRQFSNSRSEMNVSTLELGDSALYLCASSFNLGSGKLFFGEGSRLTVL.